The clone carrying this TCR beta chain was counted between two and nine times. Antigen: not known. Between the trimmed V and J ends, which lost 2 bases and 2 bases, there was a span of 15 bases. CDR1 is SGHRS, CDR2 YFSETQ, per germline. This CDR3 is built from 16 residues. Primers: 60 Vbeta forward and 13 Jbeta reverse. As originally analysed: In a later analysis, the count reached about 82 million unique TCR beta chains, with about 11 million shared. Sequenced by immunoSEQ multiplex PCR; TCRdb stores in-frame clones only, minus some. V and J calls and clone size are those listed in that table; D and trimming were worked out from the DNA. There are about 180,000 clones in the sample; almost 80% occur only once, and approximately 1.3% lies in the top ten. This sample was included in a study of cytomegalovirus exposure and HLA in healthy donors. The study's findings and limits: Later analysis associated a missense DCLRE1C variant with TCR beta V- and J-gene trimming.

V usage is TRBV5-1 and J usage is TRBJ2-3; no clear D. The sequence was collected from a man aged 25-45 years in good health and CMV-seronegative. Source material: PBMCs. The DNA for the CDR3 is TGCGCCAGCAGCTTCGGTTTTACTACCAACACAGATACGCAGTATTTT. Amino acids: CASSFGFTTNTDTQYF.